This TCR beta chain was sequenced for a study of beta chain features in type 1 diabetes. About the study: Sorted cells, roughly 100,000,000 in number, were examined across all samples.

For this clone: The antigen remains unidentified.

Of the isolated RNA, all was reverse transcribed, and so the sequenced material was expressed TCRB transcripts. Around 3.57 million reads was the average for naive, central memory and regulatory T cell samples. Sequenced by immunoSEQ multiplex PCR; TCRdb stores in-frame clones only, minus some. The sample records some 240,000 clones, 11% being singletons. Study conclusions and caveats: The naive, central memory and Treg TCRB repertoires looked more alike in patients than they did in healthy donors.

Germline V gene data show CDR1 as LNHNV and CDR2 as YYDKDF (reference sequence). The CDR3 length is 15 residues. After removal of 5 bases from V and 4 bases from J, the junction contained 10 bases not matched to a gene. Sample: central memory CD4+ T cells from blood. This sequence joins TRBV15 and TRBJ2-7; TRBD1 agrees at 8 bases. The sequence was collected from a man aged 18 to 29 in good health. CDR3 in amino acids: CATSLEDRARYEQYF. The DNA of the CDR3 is TGTGCCACCAGCCTTGAGGACAGGGCCCGGTACGAGCAGTACTTC.